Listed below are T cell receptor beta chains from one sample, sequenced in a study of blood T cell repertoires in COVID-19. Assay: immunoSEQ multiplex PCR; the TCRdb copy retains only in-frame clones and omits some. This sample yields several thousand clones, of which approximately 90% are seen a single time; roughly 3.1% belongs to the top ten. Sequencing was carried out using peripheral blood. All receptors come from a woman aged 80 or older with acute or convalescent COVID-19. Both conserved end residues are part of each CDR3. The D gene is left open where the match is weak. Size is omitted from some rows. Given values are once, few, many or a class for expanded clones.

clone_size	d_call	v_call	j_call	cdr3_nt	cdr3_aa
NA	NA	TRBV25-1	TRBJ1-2	TGTGCCAGCAGTGAATCGGGGACATCGATCTCCAACTATGGCTACACCTTC	CASSESGTSISNYGYTF
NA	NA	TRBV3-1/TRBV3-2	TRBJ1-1	TGTGCCAGCAGCCGCGGGCCCGGGGGGGTTGAAGCTTTCTTT	CASSRGPGGVEAFF
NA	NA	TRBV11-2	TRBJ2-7	TGTGCCAGCACCAATGCCGGGAGTTACGAGCAGTACTTC	CASTNAGSYEQYF
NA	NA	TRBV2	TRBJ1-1	TGTGCCAGCAGTATGACACCAAGGAACACTGAAGCTTTCTTT	CASSMTPRNTEAFF
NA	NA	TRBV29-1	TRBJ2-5	TGCAGCGCTGACGGGGGAGGAGAGACCCAGTACTTC	CSADGGGETQYF
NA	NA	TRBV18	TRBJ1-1	TGTGCCAGCTCACGTCACGAGGGACACATGAACACTGAAGCTTTCTTT	CASSRHEGHMNTEAFF
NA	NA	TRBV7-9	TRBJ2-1	TGTGCCAGCAGCTTAGCGGGACACAGGCCCTTCGAGAAGCAGTTCTTC	CASSLAGHRPFEKQFF
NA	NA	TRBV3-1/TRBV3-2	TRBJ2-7	TGTGCCAGCAGCCAAGCCCGGAACCCCTCGGGCGAGCAGTACTTC	CASSQARNPSGEQYF
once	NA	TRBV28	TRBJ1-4	TGTGCCAGCAGTTTGGGGGGGGCTAGCGAAAAACTGTTTTTT	CASSLGGASEKLFF
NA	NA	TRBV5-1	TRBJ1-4	TGCGCCAGCAGCTTGACAGGCCTTCGGCATAATGAAAAACTGTTTTTT	CASSLTGLRHNEKLFF
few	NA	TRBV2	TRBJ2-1	TGTGCCAGCACTGGCGGCTCGTGGAGGGATAAGGATGAGCAGTTCTTC	CASTGGSWRDKDEQFF
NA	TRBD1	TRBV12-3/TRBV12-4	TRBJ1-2	TGTGCCAGCAGTTCCACAGGGGTAAATGGCTACACCTTC	CASSSTGVNGYTF
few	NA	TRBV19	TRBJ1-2	TGTGCCAGTAGCGACAGAAACTATGGCTACACCTTC	CASSDRNYGYTF
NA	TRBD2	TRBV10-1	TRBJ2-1	TGCGCCAGCAGTGAGTCTCGACTAGCGGGGCAGTTCTTC	CASSESRLAGQFF
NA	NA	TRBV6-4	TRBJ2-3	TGTGCCAGCAGTGAACGGGGAGAGACAGATACGCAGTATTTT	CASSERGETDTQYF
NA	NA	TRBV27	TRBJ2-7	TGTGCCAGCAGGCTGGCGGCCGGAACCTACTACGAGCAGTACTTC	CASRLAAGTYYEQYF
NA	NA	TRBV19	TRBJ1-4	TGTGCCAGCCGAGCCTACGCAACTAATGAAAAACTGTTTTTT	CASRAYATNEKLFF
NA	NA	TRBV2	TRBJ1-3	TGTGCCAGCAGCCCCTGGACAGTCTCTGGAAACACCATATATTTT	CASSPWTVSGNTIYF
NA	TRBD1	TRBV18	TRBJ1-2	TGTGCCAGCTCACCTGAGGGGGCAAGTGGCTACACCTTC	CASSPEGASGYTF
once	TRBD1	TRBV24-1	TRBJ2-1	TGTGCCACCAGTGATCCCCGACAGGGGGCGGAAGAGCAGTTCTTC	CATSDPRQGAEEQFF
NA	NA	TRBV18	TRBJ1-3	TGTGCCAGCTCACCACCAAGTAGGACAGCCTCTGGAAACACCATATATTTT	CASSPPSRTASGNTIYF
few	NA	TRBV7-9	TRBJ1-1	TGTGCCAGCAGCTTGCAGGGGAACACTGAAGCTTTCTTT	CASSLQGNTEAFF
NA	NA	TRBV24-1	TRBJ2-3	TGTGCCACCAGCCCTCAGGGAGATACGCAGTATTTT	CATSPQGDTQYF
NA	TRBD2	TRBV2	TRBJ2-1	TGTGCCAGCAGGGACCAATTAGCGGGGGGACTCGGTGAGCAGTTCTTC	CASRDQLAGGLGEQFF
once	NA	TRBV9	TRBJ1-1	TGTGCCAGCAGCGTAGGCGGGGGGCAAATGAACACTGAAGCTTTCTTT	CASSVGGGQMNTEAFF
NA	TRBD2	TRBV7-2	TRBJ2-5	TGTGCCAGCAGCCCCCCCTCTAGCGGGGTCCGGGAGACCCAGTACTTC	CASSPPSSGVRETQYF
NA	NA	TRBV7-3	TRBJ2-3	TGTGCCAGCACTTTACTGGACTCTTACACAGATACGCAGTATTTT	CASTLLDSYTDTQYF
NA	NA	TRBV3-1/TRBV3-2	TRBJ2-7	TGTGCCAGCAGCCAACTCGGGGTCGACGAGCAGTACTTC	CASSQLGVDEQYF
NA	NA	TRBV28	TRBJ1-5	TGTGCCAGCAGTTTAATAGAGTACTATAGCAATCAGCCCCAGCATTTT	CASSLIEYYSNQPQHF
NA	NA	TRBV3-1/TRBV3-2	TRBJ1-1	TGTGCCAGCAGCCAATCAGGGGCTGAAGCTTTCTTT	CASSQSGAEAFF
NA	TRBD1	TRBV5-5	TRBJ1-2	TGTGCCAGCAGCCCCGGGACAGAAAACTATGGCTACACCTTC	CASSPGTENYGYTF
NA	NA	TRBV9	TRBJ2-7	TGTGCCAGCAGCGTAGGGGTAGGGGTCTACGAGCAGTACTTC	CASSVGVGVYEQYF
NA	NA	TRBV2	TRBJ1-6	TGTGCCAGCAGTATGGCCGGGGGGTCTTCACCCCTCCACTTT	CASSMAGGSSPLHF
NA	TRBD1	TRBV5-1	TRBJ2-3	TGCGCCAGCAGCTTGGGCTTCTCCGGGACAGTACTCACAGATACGCAGTATTTT	CASSLGFSGTVLTDTQYF
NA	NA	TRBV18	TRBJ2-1	TGTGCCAGCTCACCCAACCTTGCGGGAAATGAGCAGTTCTTC	CASSPNLAGNEQFF
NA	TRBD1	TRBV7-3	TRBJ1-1	TGTGCCAGCAGCCGAGACGGGACAGGGGGCACTGAAGCTTTCTTT	CASSRDGTGGTEAFF
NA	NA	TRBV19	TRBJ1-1	TGTGCCAGTAGTATAGACAGGGCCGGCACTGAAGCTTTCTTT	CASSIDRAGTEAFF
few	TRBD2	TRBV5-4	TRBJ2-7	TGTGCCAGCAGGGAAGGACTAGCGGCTATGGAGTACTTC	CASREGLAAMEYF
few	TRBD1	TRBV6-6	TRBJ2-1	TGTGCCAGCATCGGCCGGGACAGGGGGCATGATGAGCAGTTCTTC	CASIGRDRGHDEQFF
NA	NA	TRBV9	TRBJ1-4	TGTGCCAGCAGCGTAGGGGGCAGAGCAGGGGAAAAACTGTTTTTT	CASSVGGRAGEKLFF
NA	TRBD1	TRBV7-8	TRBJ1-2	TGTGCCAGCGGGGGACAGGGGTATGGCTACACCTTC	CASGGQGYGYTF
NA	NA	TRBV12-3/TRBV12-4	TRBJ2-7	TGTGCCAGCAGTCCGATTGTCGGACAGCCTCCGTACTTC	CASSPIVGQPPYF
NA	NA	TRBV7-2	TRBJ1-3	TGTGCCAGCAGCTTAGTAGGGTCGGGAGGAAACACCATATATTTT	CASSLVGSGGNTIYF
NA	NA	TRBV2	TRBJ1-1	TGTGCCAGCAGTGAATTCGAGGCAGGGCAAGCTTTCTTT	CASSEFEAGQAFF
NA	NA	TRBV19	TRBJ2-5	TGTGCCAGTAGTATAGAACACACGGAGACCCAGTACTTC	CASSIEHTETQYF
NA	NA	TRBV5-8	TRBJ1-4	TGTGCCAGCAGCCAGACAGTAAATAATGAAAAACTGTTTTTT	CASSQTVNNEKLFF
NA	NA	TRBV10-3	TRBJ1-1	TGTGCCATCAGTGAGTCGACAAGCCAAGAAGCTTTCTTT	CAISESTSQEAFF
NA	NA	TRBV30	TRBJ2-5	TGTGCCTGGAGACCCCCCCGCAGAGAGACCCAGTACTTC	CAWRPPRRETQYF
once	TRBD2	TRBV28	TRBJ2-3	TGTGCCAGCAAGGGGGGCGGGACTAGGGGATATAGCACAGATACGCAGTATTTT	CASKGGGTRGYSTDTQYF
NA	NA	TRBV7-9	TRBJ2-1	TGTGCCAGCCAGAAAAGTTTCTCCTACAATGAGCAGTTCTTC	CASQKSFSYNEQFF
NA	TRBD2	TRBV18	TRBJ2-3	TGTGCCAGCTCACCAACGAGCATAGCGGGGGGCTTAACAGATACGCAGTATTTT	CASSPTSIAGGLTDTQYF
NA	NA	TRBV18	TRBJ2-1	TGTGCCAGCTCACTACAGGGAGCTTACAATGAGCAGTTCTTC	CASSLQGAYNEQFF
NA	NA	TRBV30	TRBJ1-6	TGTGCCTGGAGTGTACAGGCCCTTTCACCCCTCCACTTT	CAWSVQALSPLHF